This TCR beta chain stems from a study of T cells after yellow fever vaccination. Remarks on this clonotype: Its specificity is unknown.

General study points: There was a possibility that FACS-sorted repertoires contained abundant clonotypes contaminating from the bulk population.

The CDR3 loop spans 15 amino acids. V was pared by 6 bases and J by 7 bases, with 10 bases of the junction left unmatched. Making TCR cDNA involved 5'RACE template switching, which added UMIs and a universal primer site. TCRdb used MiXCR to reprocess the 5' RACE reads, holding one entry per CDR3 protein. Among 450,000 to 650,000 distinct CDR3 sequences, around a fifth were seen once, and the ten largest hold approximately 16%. The starting material was PBMCs, obtained 21 days after the first yellow fever vaccination. This clonotype was obtained from a man aged 18 to 29 who received the YFV17D yellow fever vaccine. The V and J genes are TRBV12-3 or TRBV12-4 and TRBJ2-3; 10 bases are a match to TRBD2. Here the CDR3 reads CASRPGLAPWNTQYF. The CDR3 DNA sequence: TGTGCCAGCAGACCGGGACTAGCGCCGTGGAATACGCAGTATTTT.